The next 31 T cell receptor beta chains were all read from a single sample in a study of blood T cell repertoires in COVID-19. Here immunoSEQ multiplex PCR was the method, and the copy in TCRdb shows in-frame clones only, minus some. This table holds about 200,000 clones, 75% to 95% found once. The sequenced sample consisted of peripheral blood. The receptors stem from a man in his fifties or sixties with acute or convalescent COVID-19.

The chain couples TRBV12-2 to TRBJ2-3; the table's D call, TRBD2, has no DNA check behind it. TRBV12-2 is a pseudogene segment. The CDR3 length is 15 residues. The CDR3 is CASRKTSRSTDTQYF. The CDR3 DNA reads TGTGCAAGTCGCAAGACTAGCAGAAGCACAGATACGCAGTATTTT.

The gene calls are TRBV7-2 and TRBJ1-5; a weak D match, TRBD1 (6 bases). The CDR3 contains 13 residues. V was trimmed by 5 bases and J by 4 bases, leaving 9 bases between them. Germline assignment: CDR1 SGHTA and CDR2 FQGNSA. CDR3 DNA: TGTGCCAGCAGCCTGGACAGAAATCAGCCCCAGCATTTT. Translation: CASSLDRNQPQHF.

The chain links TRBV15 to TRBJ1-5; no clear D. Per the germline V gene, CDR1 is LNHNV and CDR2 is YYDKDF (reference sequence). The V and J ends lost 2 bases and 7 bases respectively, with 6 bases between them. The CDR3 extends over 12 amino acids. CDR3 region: CATSRQNQPQHF. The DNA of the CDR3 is TGTGCCACCAGCAGACAGAACCAGCCCCAGCATTTT.

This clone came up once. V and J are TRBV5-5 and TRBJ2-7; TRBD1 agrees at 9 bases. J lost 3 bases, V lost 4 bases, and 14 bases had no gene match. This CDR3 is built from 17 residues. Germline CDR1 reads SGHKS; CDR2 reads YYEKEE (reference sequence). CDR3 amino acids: CASSLSPNRGPGYEQYF. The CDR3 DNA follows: TGTGCCAGCAGCCTCAGCCCAAACAGGGGGCCCGGCTACGAGCAGTACTTC.

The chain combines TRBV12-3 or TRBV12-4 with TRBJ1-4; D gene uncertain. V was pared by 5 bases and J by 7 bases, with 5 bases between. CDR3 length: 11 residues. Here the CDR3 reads CASSAGEKLFF. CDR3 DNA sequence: TGTGCCAGCAGTGCCGGTGAAAAACTGTTTTTT.

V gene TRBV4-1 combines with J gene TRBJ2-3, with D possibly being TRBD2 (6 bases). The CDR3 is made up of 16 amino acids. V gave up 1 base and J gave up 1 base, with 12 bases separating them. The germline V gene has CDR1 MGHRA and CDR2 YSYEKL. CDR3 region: CASSQALAARTDTQYF. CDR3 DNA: TGCGCCAGCAGCCAAGCCTTAGCGGCCCGCACAGATACGCAGTATTTT.

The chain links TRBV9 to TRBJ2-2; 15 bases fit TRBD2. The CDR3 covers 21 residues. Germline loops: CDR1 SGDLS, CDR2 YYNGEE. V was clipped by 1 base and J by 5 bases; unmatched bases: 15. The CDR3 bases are TGTGCCAGCAGCGTATTGGCAGCACCGGGACTAGCGGGAGGTCTGACCGGGGAGCTGTTTTTT. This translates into CASSVLAAPGLAGGLTGELFF.

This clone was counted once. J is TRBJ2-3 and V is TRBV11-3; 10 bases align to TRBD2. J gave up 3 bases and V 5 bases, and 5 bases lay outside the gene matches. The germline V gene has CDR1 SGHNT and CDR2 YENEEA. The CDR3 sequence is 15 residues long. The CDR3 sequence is CASSLSGGSTDTQYF. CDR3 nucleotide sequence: TGTGCCAGCAGCCTTAGCGGGGGGTCGACAGATACGCAGTATTTT. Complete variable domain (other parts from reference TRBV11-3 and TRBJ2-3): EAGVVQSPRYKIIEKKQPVAFWCNPISGHNTLYWYLQNLGQGPELLIRYENEEAVDDSQLPKDRFSAERLKGVDSTLKIQPAELGDSAVYLCASSLSGGSTDTQYFGPGTRLTVL.

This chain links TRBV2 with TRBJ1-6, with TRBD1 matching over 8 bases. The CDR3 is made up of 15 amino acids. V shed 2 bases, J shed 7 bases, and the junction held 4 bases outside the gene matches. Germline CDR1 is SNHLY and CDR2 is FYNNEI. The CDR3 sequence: CASSEQGAKNSPLHF. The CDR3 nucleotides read TGTGCCAGCAGTGAACAGGGGGCGAAAAATTCACCCCTCCACTTT.

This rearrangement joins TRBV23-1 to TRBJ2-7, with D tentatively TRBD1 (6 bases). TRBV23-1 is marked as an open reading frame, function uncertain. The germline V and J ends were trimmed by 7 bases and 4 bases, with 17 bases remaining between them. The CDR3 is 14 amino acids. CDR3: CASKTGTLIYEQYV. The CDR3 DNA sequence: TGCGCCAGCAAAACCGGGACACTAATTTACGAGCAGTACGTC.

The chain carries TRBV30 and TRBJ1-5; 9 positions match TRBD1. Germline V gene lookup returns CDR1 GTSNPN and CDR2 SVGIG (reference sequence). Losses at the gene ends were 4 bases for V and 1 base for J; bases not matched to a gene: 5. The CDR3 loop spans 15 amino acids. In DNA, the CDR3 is TGTGCCTGGACCGGGGGACAGGGAAGCAATCAGCCCCAGCATTTT. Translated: CAWTGGQGSNQPQHF.

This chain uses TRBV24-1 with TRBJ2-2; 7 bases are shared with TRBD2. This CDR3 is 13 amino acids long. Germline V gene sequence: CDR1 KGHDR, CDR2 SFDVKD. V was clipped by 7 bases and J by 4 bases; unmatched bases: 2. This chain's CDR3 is CATRASGTGELFF. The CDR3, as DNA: TGTGCCACCAGGGCTAGCGGCACCGGGGAGCTGTTTTTT.

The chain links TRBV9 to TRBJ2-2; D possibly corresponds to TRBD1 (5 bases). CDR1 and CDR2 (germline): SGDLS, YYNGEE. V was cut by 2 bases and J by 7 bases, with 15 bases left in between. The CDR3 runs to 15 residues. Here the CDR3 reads CASSVAAGQDGELFF. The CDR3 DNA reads TGTGCCAGCAGCGTCGCGGCTGGACAAGACGGGGAGCTGTTTTTT. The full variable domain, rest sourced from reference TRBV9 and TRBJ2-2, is DSGVTQTPKHLITATGQRVTLRCSPRSGDLSVYWYQQSLDQGLQFLIQYYNGEERAKGNILERFSAQQFPDLHSELNLSSLELGDSALYFCASSVAAGQDGELFFGEGSRLTVL.

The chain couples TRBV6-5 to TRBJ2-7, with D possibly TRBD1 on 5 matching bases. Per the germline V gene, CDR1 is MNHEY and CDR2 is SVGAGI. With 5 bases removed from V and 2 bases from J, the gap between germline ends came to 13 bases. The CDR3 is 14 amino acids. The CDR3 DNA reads TGTGCCAGCAGTCTACCCTCGACAGCCTACGAGCAGTACGTC. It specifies CASSLPSTAYEQYV.

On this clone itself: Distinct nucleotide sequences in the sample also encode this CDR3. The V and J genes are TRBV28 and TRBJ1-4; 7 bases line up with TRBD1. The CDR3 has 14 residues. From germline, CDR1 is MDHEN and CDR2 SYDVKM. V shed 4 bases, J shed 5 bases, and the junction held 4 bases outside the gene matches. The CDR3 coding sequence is TGTGCCAGCAGTTCGGGACAGCTAAATGAAAAACTGTTTTTT. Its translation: CASSSGQLNEKLFF.

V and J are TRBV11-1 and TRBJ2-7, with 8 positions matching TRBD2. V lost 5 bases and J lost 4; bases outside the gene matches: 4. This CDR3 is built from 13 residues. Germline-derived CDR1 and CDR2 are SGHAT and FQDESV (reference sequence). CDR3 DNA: TGTGCCAGCAGCCCGGGGGGGACTTACGAGCAGTACGTC. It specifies CASSPGGTYEQYV.

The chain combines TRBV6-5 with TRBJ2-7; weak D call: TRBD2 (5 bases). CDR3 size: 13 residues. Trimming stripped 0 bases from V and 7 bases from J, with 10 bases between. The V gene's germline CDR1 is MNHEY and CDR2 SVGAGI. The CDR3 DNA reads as TGTGCCAGCAGTTACTCGCCAGAGCGGGAGCAGTACGTC. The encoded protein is CASSYSPEREQYV.

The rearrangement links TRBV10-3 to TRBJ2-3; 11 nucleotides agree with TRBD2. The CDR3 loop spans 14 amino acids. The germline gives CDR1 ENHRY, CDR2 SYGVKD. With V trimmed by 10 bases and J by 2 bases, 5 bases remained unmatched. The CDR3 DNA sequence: TGTGCCAGGGTGACTAGCGGGGACACAGATACGCAGTATTTT. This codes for CARVTSGDTDTQYF.

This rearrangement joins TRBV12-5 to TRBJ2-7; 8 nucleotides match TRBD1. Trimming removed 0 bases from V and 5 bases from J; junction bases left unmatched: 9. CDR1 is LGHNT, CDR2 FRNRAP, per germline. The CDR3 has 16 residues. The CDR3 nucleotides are TGTGCTAGTGGTTTGGTGGGGGGACAGGTCTGGAACGAGCAGTACTTC. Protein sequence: CASGLVGGQVWNEQYF. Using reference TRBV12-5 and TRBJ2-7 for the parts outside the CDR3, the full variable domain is DARVTQTPRHKVTEMGQEVTMRCQPILGHNTVFWYRQTMMQGLELLAYFRNRAPLDDSGMPKDRFSAEMPDATLATLKIQPSEPRDSAVYFCASGLVGGQVWNEQYFGPGTRLTVT.

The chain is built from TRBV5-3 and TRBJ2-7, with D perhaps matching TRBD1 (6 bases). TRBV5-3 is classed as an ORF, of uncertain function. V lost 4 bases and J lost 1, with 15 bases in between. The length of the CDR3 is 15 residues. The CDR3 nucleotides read TGTGCCAGAAGCCCCCTGGGACACGAATCCTACGAGCAGTACTTC. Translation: CARSPLGHESYEQYF.

In DNA form, the CDR3 reads TGTGCCACCAGTGATTTGCAGGGGCCAGGGGCCGGGTACGAGCAGTACGTC. Translation: CATSDLQGPGAGYEQYV. The genes are TRBV24-1 and TRBJ2-7, with a tentative D call TRBD1 (6 bases). CDR1 KGHDR and CDR2 SFDVKD come from the germline V gene. This CDR3 has 17 amino acids. V lost 0 bases to trimming and J lost 4 bases, with 18 bases between them.

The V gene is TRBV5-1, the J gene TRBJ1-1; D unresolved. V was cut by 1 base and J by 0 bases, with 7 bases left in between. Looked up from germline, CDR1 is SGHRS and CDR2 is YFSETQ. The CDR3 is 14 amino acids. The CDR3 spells CASSLPQLNTEAFF. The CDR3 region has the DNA TGCGCCAGCAGCTTGCCACAATTGAACACTGAAGCTTTCTTT. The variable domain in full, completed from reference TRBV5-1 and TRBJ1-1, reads KAGVTQTPRYLIKTRGQQVTLSCSPISGHRSVSWYQQTPGQGLQFLFEYFSETQRNKGNFPGRFSGRQFSNSRSEMNVSTLELGDSALYLCASSLPQLNTEAFFGQGTRLTVV.

The CDR3 nucleotides are TGTGCCAGCAGTAGTCAGCGCTATGGCTACACCTTC. Encoded protein: CASSSQRYGYTF. The chain employs TRBV28 and TRBJ1-2; D uncertain. The V end lost 5 bases, the J end lost 4 bases, and 8 bases lay between the germline ends. The CDR3 totals 12 residues. Germline lookup yields CDR1 MDHEN and CDR2 SYDVKM.

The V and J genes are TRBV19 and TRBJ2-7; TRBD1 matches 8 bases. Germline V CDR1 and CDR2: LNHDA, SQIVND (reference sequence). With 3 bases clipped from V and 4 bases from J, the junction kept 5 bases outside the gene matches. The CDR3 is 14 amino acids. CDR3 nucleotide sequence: TGTGCCAGTAGTATTCGGCAGGGGGCTTACGAGCAGTACTTC. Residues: CASSIRQGAYEQYF.

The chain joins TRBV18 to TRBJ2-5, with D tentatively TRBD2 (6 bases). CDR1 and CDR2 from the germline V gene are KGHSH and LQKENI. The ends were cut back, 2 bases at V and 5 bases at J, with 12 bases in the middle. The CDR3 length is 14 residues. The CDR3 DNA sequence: TGTGCCAGCTCACCAAACGCGGGGCGGGAGACCCAGTACTTC. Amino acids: CASSPNAGRETQYF. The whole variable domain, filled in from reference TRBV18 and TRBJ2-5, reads NAGVMQNPRHLVRRRGQEARLRCSPMKGHSHVYWYRQLPEEGLKFMVYLQKENIIDESGMPKERFSAEFPKEGPSILRIQQVVRGDSAAYFCASSPNAGRETQYFGPGTRLLVL.

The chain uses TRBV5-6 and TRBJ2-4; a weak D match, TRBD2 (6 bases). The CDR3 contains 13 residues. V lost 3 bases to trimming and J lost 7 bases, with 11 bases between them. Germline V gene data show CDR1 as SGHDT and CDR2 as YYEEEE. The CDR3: CASSSPGENIQYF. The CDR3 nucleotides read TGTGCCAGCAGCTCTCCGGGGGAGAACATTCAGTACTTC.

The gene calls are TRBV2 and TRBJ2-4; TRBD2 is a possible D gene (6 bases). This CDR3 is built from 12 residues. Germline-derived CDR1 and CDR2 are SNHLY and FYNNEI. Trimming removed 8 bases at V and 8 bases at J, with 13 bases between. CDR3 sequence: CASRGSADIQYF. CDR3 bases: TGTGCCAGCCGGGGGAGTGCAGACATTCAGTACTTC.

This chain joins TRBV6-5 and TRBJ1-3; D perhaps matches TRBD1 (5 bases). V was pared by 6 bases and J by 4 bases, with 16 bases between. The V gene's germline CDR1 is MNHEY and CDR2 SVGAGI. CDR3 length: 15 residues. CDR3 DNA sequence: TGTGCCAGCAGCGGGGGACCAAGGGTAGGAAACACCATATATTTT. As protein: CASSGGPRVGNTIYF.

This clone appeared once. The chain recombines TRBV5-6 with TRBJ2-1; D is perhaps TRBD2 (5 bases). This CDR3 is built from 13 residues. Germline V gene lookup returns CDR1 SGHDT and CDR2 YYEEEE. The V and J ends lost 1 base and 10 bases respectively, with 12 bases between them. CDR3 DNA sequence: TGTGCCAGCAGCTTGTTAGCGCGGTGGGAGCAGTTCTTC. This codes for CASSLLARWEQFF.

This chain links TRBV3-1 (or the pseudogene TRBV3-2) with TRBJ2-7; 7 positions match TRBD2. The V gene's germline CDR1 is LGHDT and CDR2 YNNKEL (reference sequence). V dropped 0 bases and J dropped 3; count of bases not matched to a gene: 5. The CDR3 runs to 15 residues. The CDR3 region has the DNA TGTGCCAGCAGCCAAGAAGGTCTAGCGGACTACGAGCAGTACTTC. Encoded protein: CASSQEGLADYEQYF.

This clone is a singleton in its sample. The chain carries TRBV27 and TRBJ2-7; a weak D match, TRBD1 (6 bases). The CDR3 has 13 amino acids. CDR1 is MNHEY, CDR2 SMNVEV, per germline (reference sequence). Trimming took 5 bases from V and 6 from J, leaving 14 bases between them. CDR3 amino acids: CASSRGGAREQYF. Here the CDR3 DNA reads TGTGCCAGCAGTCGAGGGGGTGCCCGCGAGCAGTACTTC.